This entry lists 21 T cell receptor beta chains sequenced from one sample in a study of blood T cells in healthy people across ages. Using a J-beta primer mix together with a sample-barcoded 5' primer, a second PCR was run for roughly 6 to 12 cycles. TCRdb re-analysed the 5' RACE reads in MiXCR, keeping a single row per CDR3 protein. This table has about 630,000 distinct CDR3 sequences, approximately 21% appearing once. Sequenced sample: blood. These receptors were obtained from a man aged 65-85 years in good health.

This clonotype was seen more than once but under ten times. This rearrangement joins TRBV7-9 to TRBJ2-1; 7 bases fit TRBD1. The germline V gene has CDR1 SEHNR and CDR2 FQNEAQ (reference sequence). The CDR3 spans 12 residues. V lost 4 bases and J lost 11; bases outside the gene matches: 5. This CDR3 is CASSYDRVKQFF. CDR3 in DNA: TGTGCCAGCAGCTACGACAGGGTGAAGCAGTTCTTC.

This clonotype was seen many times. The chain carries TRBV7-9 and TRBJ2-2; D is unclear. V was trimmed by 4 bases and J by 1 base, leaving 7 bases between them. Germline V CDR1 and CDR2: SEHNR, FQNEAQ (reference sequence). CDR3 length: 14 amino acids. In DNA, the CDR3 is TGTGCCAGCAGCTCATGGGAGAACACCGGGGAGCTGTTTTTT. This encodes CASSSWENTGELFF.

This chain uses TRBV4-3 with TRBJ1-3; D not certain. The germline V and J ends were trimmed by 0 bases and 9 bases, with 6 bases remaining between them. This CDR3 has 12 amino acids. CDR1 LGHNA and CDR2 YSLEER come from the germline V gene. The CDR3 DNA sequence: TGCGCCAGCAGCCAAGATCTAGGCACCATATATTTT. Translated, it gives CASSQDLGTIYF.

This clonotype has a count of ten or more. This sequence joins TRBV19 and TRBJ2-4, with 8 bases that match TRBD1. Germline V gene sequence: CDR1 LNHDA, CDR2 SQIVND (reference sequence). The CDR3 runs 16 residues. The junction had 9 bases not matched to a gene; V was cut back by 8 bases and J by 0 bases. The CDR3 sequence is CASDRTGTLAKNIQYF. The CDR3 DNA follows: TGTGCCAGTGACCGGACAGGGACATTAGCCAAAAACATTCAGTACTTC.

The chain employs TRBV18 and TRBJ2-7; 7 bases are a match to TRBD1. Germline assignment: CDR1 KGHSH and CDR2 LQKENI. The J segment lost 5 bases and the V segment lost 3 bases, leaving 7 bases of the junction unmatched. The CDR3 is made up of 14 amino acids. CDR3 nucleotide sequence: TGTGCCAGCTCACCGATAGAACAGGGGAACGAGCAGTACTTC. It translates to CASSPIEQGNEQYF. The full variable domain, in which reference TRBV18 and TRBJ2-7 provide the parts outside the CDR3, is NAGVMQNPRHLVRRRGQEARLRCSPMKGHSHVYWYRQLPEEGLKFMVYLQKENIIDESGMPKERFSAEFPKEGPSILRIQQVVRGDSAAYFCASSPIEQGNEQYFGPGTRLTVT.

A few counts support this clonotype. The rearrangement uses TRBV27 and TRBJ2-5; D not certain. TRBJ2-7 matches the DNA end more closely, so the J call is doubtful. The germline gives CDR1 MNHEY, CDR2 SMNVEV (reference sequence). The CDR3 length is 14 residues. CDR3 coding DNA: TGTGCCAGCAGTAGGGCTAGAGATTATTACGAGCAGTACTTC. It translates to CASSRARDYYEQYF.

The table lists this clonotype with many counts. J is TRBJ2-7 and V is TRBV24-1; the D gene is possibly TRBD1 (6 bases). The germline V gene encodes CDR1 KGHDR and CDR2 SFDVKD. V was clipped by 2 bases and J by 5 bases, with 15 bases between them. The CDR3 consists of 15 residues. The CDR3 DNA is TGTGCCACCAGTGATTCGAGGACAGTTCCTAACGAGCAGTACTTC. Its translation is CATSDSRTVPNEQYF.

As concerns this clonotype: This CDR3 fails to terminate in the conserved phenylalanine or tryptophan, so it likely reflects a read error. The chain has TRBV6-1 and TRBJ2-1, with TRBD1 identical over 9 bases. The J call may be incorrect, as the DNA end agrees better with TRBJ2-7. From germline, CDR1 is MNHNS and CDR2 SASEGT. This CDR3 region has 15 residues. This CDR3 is CASRAPGQGSNEQYL. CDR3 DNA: TGTGCCAGCAGGGCACCGGGACAGGGCTCCAACGAGCAGTACCTC.

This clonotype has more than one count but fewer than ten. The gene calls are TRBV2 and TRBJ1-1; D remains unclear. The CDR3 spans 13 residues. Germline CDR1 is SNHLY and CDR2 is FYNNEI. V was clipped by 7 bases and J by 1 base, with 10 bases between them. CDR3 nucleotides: TGTGCCAGCAATGAGATGGGGAACACTGAAGCTTTCTTT. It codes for CASNEMGNTEAFF. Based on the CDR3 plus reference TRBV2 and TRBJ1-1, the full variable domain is EPEVTQTPSHQVTQMGQEVILRCVPISNHLYFYWYRQILGQKVEFLVSFYNNEISEKSEIFDDQFSVERPDGSNFTLKIRSTKLEDSAMYFCASNEMGNTEAFFGQGTRLTVV.

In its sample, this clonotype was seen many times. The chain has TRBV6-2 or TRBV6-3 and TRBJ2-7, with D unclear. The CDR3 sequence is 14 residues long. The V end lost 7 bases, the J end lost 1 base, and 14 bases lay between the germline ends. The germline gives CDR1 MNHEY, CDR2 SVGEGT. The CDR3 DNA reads TGTGCCAGCACCTTAGGCGGACGGTCCTACGAGCAGTACTTC. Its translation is CASTLGGRSYEQYF.

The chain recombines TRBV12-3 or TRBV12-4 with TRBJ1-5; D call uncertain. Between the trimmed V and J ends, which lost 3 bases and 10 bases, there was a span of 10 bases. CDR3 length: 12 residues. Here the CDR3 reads CASSFPGSPQHF. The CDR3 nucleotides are TGTGCCAGCAGTTTCCCTGGTTCTCCCCAGCATTTT.

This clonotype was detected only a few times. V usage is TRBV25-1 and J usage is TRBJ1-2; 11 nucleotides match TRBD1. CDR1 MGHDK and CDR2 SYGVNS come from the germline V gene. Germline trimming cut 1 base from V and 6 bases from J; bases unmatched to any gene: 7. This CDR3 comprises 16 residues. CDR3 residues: CASSESGQGVPDGYTF. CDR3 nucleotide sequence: TGTGCCAGCAGTGAATCGGGACAGGGGGTCCCCGATGGCTACACCTTC.

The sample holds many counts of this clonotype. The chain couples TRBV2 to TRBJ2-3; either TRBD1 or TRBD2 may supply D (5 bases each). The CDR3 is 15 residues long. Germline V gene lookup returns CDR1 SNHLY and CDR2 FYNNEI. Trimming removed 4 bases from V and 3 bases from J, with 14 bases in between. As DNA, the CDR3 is TGTGCCAGCAGTGGGGGCAGGACTTATACAGATACGCAGTATTTT. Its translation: CASSGGRTYTDTQYF.

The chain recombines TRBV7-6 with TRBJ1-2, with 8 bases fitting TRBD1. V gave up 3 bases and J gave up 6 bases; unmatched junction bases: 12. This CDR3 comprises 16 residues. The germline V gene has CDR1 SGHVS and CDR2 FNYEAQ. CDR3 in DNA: TGTGCCAGCAGCTTGGGTCCCCAGGGGGCGGTTGATGGCTACACCTTC. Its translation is CASSLGPQGAVDGYTF.

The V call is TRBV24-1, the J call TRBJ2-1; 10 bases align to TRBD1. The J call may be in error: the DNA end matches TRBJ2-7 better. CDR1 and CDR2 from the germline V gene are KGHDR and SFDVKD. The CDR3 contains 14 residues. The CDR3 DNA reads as TGTGCCACCAGTGACCGCGGACAGGGGGACGAGCAGTACTTC. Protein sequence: CATSDRGQGDEQYF.

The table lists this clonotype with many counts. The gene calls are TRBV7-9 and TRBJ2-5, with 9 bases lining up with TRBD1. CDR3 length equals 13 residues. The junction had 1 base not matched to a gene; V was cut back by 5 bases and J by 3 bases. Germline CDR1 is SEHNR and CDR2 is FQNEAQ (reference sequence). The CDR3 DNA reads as TGTGCCAGCAGCCGGACAGGGGAAGAGACCCAGTACTTC. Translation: CASSRTGEETQYF.

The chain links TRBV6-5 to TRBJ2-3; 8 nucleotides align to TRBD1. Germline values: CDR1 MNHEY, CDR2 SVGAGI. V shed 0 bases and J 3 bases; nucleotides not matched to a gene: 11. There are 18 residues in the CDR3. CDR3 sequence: CASSYSKGQGIGTDTQYF. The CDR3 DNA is TGTGCCAGCAGTTACTCGAAAGGACAGGGTATAGGGACAGATACGCAGTATTTT.

The CDR3 here is CASSLSGPTTEAFF. The CDR3 DNA is TGTGCCAGCAGCCTATCGGGACCGACCACTGAAGCTTTCTTT. The chain links TRBV7-8 to TRBJ1-1, with D possibly being TRBD1 (5 bases). Germline V gives CDR1 SGHVS, CDR2 FQNEAQ. This CDR3 is 14 amino acids long. Deletions cut 5 bases from V and 4 bases from J, with 14 bases between.

The CDR3 nucleotides are TGTGCCAGCAGTCCTCGACAGGGGCGGAATTCACCCCTCCACTTT. The encoded protein is CASSPRQGRNSPLHF. This rearrangement joins TRBV6-5 to TRBJ1-6, with 8 nucleotides matching TRBD1. CDR3 length equals 15 residues. The V gene end was trimmed by 5 bases and the J gene end by 7 bases; junction bases not matched to a gene: 7. Germline V gene sequence: CDR1 MNHEY, CDR2 SVGAGI.

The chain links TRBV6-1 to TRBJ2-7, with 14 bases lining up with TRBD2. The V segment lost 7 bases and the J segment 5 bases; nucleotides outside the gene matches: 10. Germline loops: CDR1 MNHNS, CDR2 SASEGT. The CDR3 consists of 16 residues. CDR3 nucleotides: TGTGCCAGCAAGGGGACTAGCGGGAGAAGTCGGAACGAGCAGTACTTC. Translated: CASKGTSGRSRNEQYF.

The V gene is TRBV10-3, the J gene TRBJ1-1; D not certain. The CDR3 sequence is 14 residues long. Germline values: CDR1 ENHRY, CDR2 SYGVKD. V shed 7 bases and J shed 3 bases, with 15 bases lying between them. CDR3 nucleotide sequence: TGTGCCATCACGCCAAGGGCTGGGGACACTGAAGCTTTCTTT. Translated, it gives CAITPRAGDTEAFF.